This T cell receptor (beta chain) was sequenced during a study of blood T cell repertoires in COVID-19. Clones were read by immunoSEQ multiplex PCR, and TCRdb kept only the in-frame ones, dropping some. This table has hundreds of thousands of clones, around 90% appearing once. The TCR sequence derives from a woman aged 50 to 65 with COVID-19, enrolled during active disease. The sequencing input was peripheral blood.

Here the CDR3 reads CSVDYRAFGYTF. CDR3 in DNA: TGCAGCGTTGACTACAGGGCGTTTGGCTACACCTTC. The V gene is TRBV29-1, the J gene TRBJ1-2; possible D gene TRBD1, 6 bases. Trimming cost V 3 bases and J 7 bases, with 12 bases left between them. Germline V gene sequence: CDR1 SQVTM, CDR2 ANQGSEA. This CDR3 has 12 amino acids.